Listed below are T cell receptor beta chains from one sample, sequenced in a study of early T cells in non-severe SARS-CoV-2 infection. TCRdb itself ran the 5' RACE reads through MiXCR, one entry per CDR3 protein. The table lists around 57,000 distinct CDR3 sequences, roughly 10% of them singletons. Material: whole blood. The receptors here all came from an adult who was a healthcare worker with PCR-confirmed SARS-CoV-2 infection or an uninfected control (not recorded which). Each CDR3 is given with its conserved first and last residue. The order of the fields is clone size, D gene, J gene, V gene, CDR3 protein, CDR3 DNA. D genes are given only for firm matches. Clone size appears in some rows only: once, few, many, or a class for an expanded clone.

abundance: many
d_gene: TRBD1
j_gene: TRBJ2-1
v_gene: TRBV6-2/TRBV6-3
CDR3aa: CASSYGTGHRGRGRNEQFF
CDR3nt: TGTGCCAGCAGTTACGGGACCGGACACAGGGGGCGGGGAAGGAATGAGCAGTTCTTC

abundance: few
d_gene: TRBD1
j_gene: TRBJ1-1
v_gene: TRBV27
CDR3aa: CASSFLAGQVKF
CDR3nt: TGTGCCAGCAGTTTTTTAGCTGGACAGGTTAAGTTT

abundance: -
d_gene: -
j_gene: TRBJ2-7
v_gene: TRBV7-2
CDR3aa: CASSTRDLGEQYF
CDR3nt: TGTGCCAGCAGCACCCGGGACCTGGGAGAGCAGTACTTC

abundance: -
d_gene: -
j_gene: TRBJ2-5
v_gene: TRBV20-1
CDR3aa: CSATQPRGQETQYF
CDR3nt: TGCAGTGCTACACAGCCCAGGGGCCAAGAGACCCAGTACTTC

abundance: few
d_gene: TRBD2
j_gene: TRBJ2-7
v_gene: TRBV28
CDR3aa: CASSLRTSLSSYEQYF
CDR3nt: TGTGCCAGCAGTTTAAGGACTAGCCTAAGCTCCTACGAGCAGTACTTC

abundance: -
d_gene: -
j_gene: TRBJ1-4
v_gene: TRBV4-3
CDR3aa: CASSQDSWFEKLFF
CDR3nt: TGCGCCAGCAGCCAAGATTCGTGGTTTGAAAAACTGTTTTTT

abundance: few
d_gene: -
j_gene: TRBJ2-3
v_gene: TRBV11-2
CDR3aa: CASSLASGPTDTQYF
CDR3nt: TGTGCCAGCAGCCTAGCTTCGGGCCCCACAGATACGCAGTATTTT

abundance: many
d_gene: -
j_gene: TRBJ1-5
v_gene: TRBV6-5
CDR3aa: CASSSTGRNQPQHF
CDR3nt: TGTGCCAGCAGTTCGACGGGTCGCAATCAGCCCCAGCATTTT

abundance: many
d_gene: -
j_gene: TRBJ1-4
v_gene: TRBV2
CDR3aa: CASTWTFGEKLFF
CDR3nt: TGTGCCAGCACGTGGACATTTGGGGAAAAACTGTTTTTT

abundance: medium-sized
d_gene: TRBD1
j_gene: TRBJ1-1
v_gene: TRBV29-1
CDR3aa: CSVDLGQGMNTEAFF
CDR3nt: TGCAGCGTCGATCTGGGACAGGGCATGAACACTGAAGCTTTCTTT

abundance: many
d_gene: -
j_gene: TRBJ2-7
v_gene: TRBV28
CDR3aa: CASSFPREANEQYF
CDR3nt: TGTGCCAGCAGTTTCCCACGGGAAGCCAACGAGCAGTACTTC

abundance: -
d_gene: TRBD2
j_gene: TRBJ2-3
v_gene: TRBV10-1
CDR3aa: CASSEASGGAIDTQYF
CDR3nt: TGCGCCAGCAGTGAGGCTAGCGGGGGGGCCATAGATACGCAGTATTTT

abundance: many
d_gene: -
j_gene: TRBJ2-7
v_gene: TRBV6-6
CDR3aa: CASSTSGSEQYF
CDR3nt: TGTGCCAGCAGCACGTCGGGGAGCGAGCAGTACTTC

abundance: few
d_gene: TRBD1
j_gene: TRBJ1-1
v_gene: TRBV29-1
CDR3aa: CSVRDRLNTEAFF
CDR3nt: TGCAGCGTTAGGGACAGGTTGAACACTGAAGCTTTCTTT

abundance: many
d_gene: -
j_gene: TRBJ1-3
v_gene: TRBV30
CDR3aa: CAWSGPQGRSGNTIYF
CDR3nt: TGTGCCTGGAGCGGACCACAGGGACGCTCTGGAAACACCATATATTTT

abundance: few
d_gene: TRBD1
j_gene: TRBJ2-2
v_gene: TRBV3-1
CDR3aa: CASSLTGGLSGELFF
CDR3nt: TGTGCCAGCAGCCTGACAGGGGGCCTCTCCGGGGAGCTGTTTTTT

abundance: many
d_gene: -
j_gene: TRBJ1-5
v_gene: TRBV28
CDR3aa: CASSPTMGYQPQHF
CDR3nt: TGTGCCAGCAGCCCCACTATGGGTTATCAGCCCCAGCATTTT

abundance: few
d_gene: -
j_gene: TRBJ1-1
v_gene: TRBV7-2
CDR3aa: CASSLRGKNTEAFF
CDR3nt: TGTGCCAGCAGCTTAAGGGGAAAGAACACTGAAGCTTTCTTT

abundance: -
d_gene: -
j_gene: TRBJ2-5
v_gene: TRBV29-1
CDR3aa: CSVEGRQGGSQYF
CDR3nt: TGCAGCGTTGAAGGGCGCCAGGGGGGGTCCCAGTACTTC

abundance: many
d_gene: TRBD1
j_gene: TRBJ2-1
v_gene: TRBV20-1
CDR3aa: CSARGDRGNEQFF
CDR3nt: TGCAGTGCTAGAGGAGACAGGGGCAATGAGCAGTTCTTC

abundance: -
d_gene: TRBD1
j_gene: TRBJ1-2
v_gene: TRBV20-1
CDR3aa: CSARTGGYTF
CDR3nt: TGCAGTGCCCGGACAGGGGGCTACACCTTC

abundance: many
d_gene: -
j_gene: TRBJ2-1
v_gene: TRBV7-8
CDR3aa: CASSSLGGRSYNEQFF
CDR3nt: TGTGCCAGCAGCTCACTCGGCGGCCGCTCCTACAATGAGCAGTTCTTC

abundance: few
d_gene: -
j_gene: TRBJ2-3
v_gene: TRBV5-8
CDR3aa: CATSHPRESDTQYF
CDR3nt: TGTGCCACCAGCCACCCCAGGGAGTCAGATACGCAGTATTTT

abundance: few
d_gene: -
j_gene: TRBJ1-2
v_gene: TRBV29-1
CDR3aa: CSIWDRNYGYTF
CDR3nt: TGCAGCATATGGGACCGGAACTATGGCTACACCTTC

abundance: many
d_gene: -
j_gene: TRBJ2-1
v_gene: TRBV2
CDR3aa: CASTGGSSYNEQFF
CDR3nt: TGTGCCAGCACGGGCGGTAGCTCCTACAATGAGCAGTTCTTC

abundance: many
d_gene: -
j_gene: TRBJ2-3
v_gene: TRBV9
CDR3aa: CASSPRHGGRGTSTDTQYF
CDR3nt: TGTGCCAGCAGCCCACGCCACGGGGGGCGGGGGACTAGCACAGATACGCAGTATTTT

abundance: -
d_gene: -
j_gene: TRBJ2-1
v_gene: TRBV6-2/TRBV6-3
CDR3aa: CASSRSGRSSYNEQFF
CDR3nt: TGTGCCAGCAGTCGGAGCGGGCGGAGCTCCTACAATGAGCAGTTCTTC

abundance: -
d_gene: -
j_gene: TRBJ2-7
v_gene: TRBV24-1
CDR3aa: CATSNGYEQYF
CDR3nt: TGTGCCACCAGTAATGGGTACGAGCAGTACTTC

abundance: many
d_gene: -
j_gene: TRBJ1-2
v_gene: TRBV15
CDR3aa: CATSGPYGYTF
CDR3nt: TGTGCCACCAGCGGACCCTATGGCTACACCTTC

abundance: many
d_gene: TRBD2
j_gene: TRBJ2-3
v_gene: TRBV20-1
CDR3aa: CSARGSAGGFEDTQYF
CDR3nt: TGCAGTGCTAGAGGGTCAGCGGGGGGGTTCGAAGATACGCAGTATTTT

abundance: medium-sized
d_gene: -
j_gene: TRBJ1-2
v_gene: TRBV12-3/TRBV12-4
CDR3aa: CASSSLSGAYGYTF
CDR3nt: TGTGCCAGCAGTTCCCTTTCAGGGGCCTATGGCTACACCTTC

abundance: few
d_gene: TRBD1
j_gene: TRBJ1-6
v_gene: TRBV28
CDR3aa: CASSNRFGTGINSPLHF
CDR3nt: TGTGCCAGCAGTAACCGATTCGGGACAGGGATTAATTCACCCCTCCACTTT

abundance: few
d_gene: -
j_gene: TRBJ1-1
v_gene: TRBV5-5
CDR3aa: CASTLTGFAPQDTEAFF
CDR3nt: TGTGCCAGCACCCTTACCGGATTTGCCCCCCAGGACACTGAAGCTTTCTTT